The 6 T cell receptor beta chains listed next were all sequenced from one sample in a study of a mutant IDH1 vaccine in newly diagnosed glioma. Data came from immunoSEQ multiplex PCR; TCRdb stores just in-frame clones and leaves some out. Among over 50,000 clones listed, 70% to 85% were seen once. Their recognized antigens are unknown. Regarding time point: week 47, end of study. Every single dose of the vaccine, 300 ug of mutant IDH1 20-mer peptide, came with topical imiquimod. The specimen comprised PBMCs, sampled from a glioma patient whose treatment included an IDH1 peptide vaccine. These receptors originate from a woman in her thirties or forties with glioma. Some clones in this sample may be carry-over from other donors' samples.

V and J are TRBV7-9 and TRBJ2-5, with D unresolved. V dropped 1 base and J dropped 11 bases, with 11 bases sitting between them. The CDR3 totals 12 residues. Per the germline V gene, CDR1 is SEHNR and CDR2 is FQNEAQ (reference sequence). For the CDR3, the DNA is TGTGCCAGCAGCTTAGTCACGCAAGAGCAGTACTTC. Protein sequence: CASSLVTQEQYF.

This clone turned up a few times. The chain combines TRBV5-1 with TRBJ2-3; D call uncertain. Germline V CDR1 and CDR2: SGHRS, YFSETQ. The CDR3 spans 13 residues. V dropped 1 base and J dropped 1 base, with 4 bases sitting between them. The CDR3 coding sequence is TGCGCCAGCAGCTTGAGGGGCACAGATACGCAGTATTTT. It codes for CASSLRGTDTQYF.

This clone was found a few times. The chain is built from TRBV2 and TRBJ1-5; no reliable D call. V lost 3 bases, J lost 7 bases, and 10 bases lay in between. This CDR3 region has 13 residues. The V gene's germline CDR1 is SNHLY and CDR2 FYNNEI. The CDR3 region has the DNA TGTGCCAGCAGTGAGTTTTCCGTGCAGCCCCAGCATTTT. Translation: CASSEFSVQPQHF.

This clone was observed a few times. The chain uses TRBV18 and TRBJ1-2; D is uncertain. V lost 5 bases, J lost 0 bases, and 13 bases lay in between. This CDR3 spans 15 amino acids. Germline values: CDR1 KGHSH, CDR2 LQKENI. In nucleotides, the CDR3 is TGTGCCAGCTCAGCCTCTGACTCCCCTAACTATGGCTACACCTTC. As protein: CASSASDSPNYGYTF.

V gene TRBV7-6 combines with J gene TRBJ2-7; weak D call: TRBD1 (6 bases). The V gene lost 5 bases and the J gene lost 3 bases, with 17 bases spanning the gap. Germline V CDR1 and CDR2: SGHVS, FNYEAQ. CDR3 length: 15 amino acids. The CDR3 protein is CASSPEGGFGYEQYF. The DNA of the CDR3 is TGTGCCAGCAGCCCAGAAGGGGGATTCGGCTACGAGCAGTACTTC.

The rearrangement joins TRBV10-1 to TRBJ2-7, with D perhaps matching TRBD1 (5 bases). In germline, CDR1 is WNHNN, CDR2 SYGVQD (reference sequence). V lost 8 bases, J lost 5 bases, and 16 bases lay in between. The CDR3 contains 13 residues. CDR3 DNA: TGCGCCAGCTCGGACAACCCAAGGGACGAGCAGTACTTC. It codes for CASSDNPRDEQYF.